This entry lists 12 T cell receptor beta chains sequenced from one sample in a study of long-term antiretroviral therapy in people with HIV. Researchers ran immunoSEQ v3.0 at survey level. Measured with immunoSEQ multiplex PCR; TCRdb has only the in-frame clones, and not every one. Of 29,000 or so clones listed, around 93% are singletons. The source material was unsorted PBMCs, sampled 7.4 years after starting antiretroviral therapy. The receptors were sampled from a man aged 50 or older with HIV.

This clone was recorded only once. The chain couples TRBV30 to TRBJ2-7; possible D gene TRBD2, 5 bases. Germline V gives CDR1 GTSNPN, CDR2 SVGIG (reference sequence). The CDR3 spans 12 residues. Trimming removed 5 bases from V and 1 base from J, with 9 bases in between. CDR3 in amino acids: CAWGSQSYEQYF. The CDR3 coding sequence is TGTGCCTGGGGGAGTCAGTCCTACGAGCAGTACTTC.

V usage is TRBV25-1 and J usage is TRBJ1-2; the D is unclear. Trimming cost V 0 bases and J 5 bases, with 7 bases left between them. Per the germline V gene, CDR1 is MGHDK and CDR2 is SYGVNS. The CDR3 has 13 amino acids. The DNA of the CDR3 is TGTGCCAGCAGTGAATATCTATGGTATGGCTACACCTTC. Residues: CASSEYLWYGYTF.

The J gene is TRBJ2-5, the V gene TRBV11-2; 11 nucleotides align to TRBD2. V lost 5 bases to trimming and J lost 5 bases; unmatched junction nucleotides: 13. This CDR3 has 17 residues. Looked up from germline, CDR1 is SGHAT and CDR2 is FQNNGV. In DNA, the CDR3 is TGTGCCAGCAGCCTTGGGACTAGCGGAGGGGCGTATGAGACCCAGTACTTC. Translated: CASSLGTSGGAYETQYF.

The genes are TRBV4-1 and TRBJ2-7; 8 nucleotides match TRBD1. This CDR3 contains 16 residues. With V trimmed by 0 bases and J by 3 bases, 7 bases remained unmatched. CDR1 is MGHRA, CDR2 YSYEKL, per germline. The chain's CDR3 is CASSQDRAGGGYEQYF. The CDR3 coding sequence is TGCGCCAGCAGCCAAGATAGGGCAGGGGGCGGCTACGAGCAGTACTTC.

This chain uses TRBV18 with TRBJ2-7; the match to TRBD2 covers 8 bases. Germline CDR1 is KGHSH and CDR2 is LQKENI. V lost 3 bases and J lost 0; bases outside the gene matches: 13. The CDR3 contains 18 residues. The DNA for the CDR3 is TGTGCCAGCTCACCGACCTTCGGGGGGGAGTGGCCCTCCTACGAGCAGTACTTC. This gives the protein CASSPTFGGEWPSYEQYF.

This sequence joins TRBV28 and TRBJ1-2; a possible D gene is TRBD1 (5 bases). Per the germline V gene, CDR1 is MDHEN and CDR2 is SYDVKM. CDR3 length: 16 amino acids. Between the trimmed V and J ends, which lost 5 bases and 5 bases, there was a span of 21 bases. CDR3 sequence (DNA): TGTGCCAGCAGTCCTCGGGGCCCCCAGAGGGCATATGGCTACACCTTC. Translating it yields CASSPRGPQRAYGYTF.

The V and J genes are TRBV13 and TRBJ2-7; D is perhaps TRBD2 (5 bases). Trimming removed 3 bases from V and 3 bases from J, with 9 bases in between. The germline CDR1 and CDR2 sequences are PRHDT and FYEKMQ (reference sequence). The CDR3 extends over 13 amino acids. CDR3 coding DNA: TGTGCCAGCAGCTTGGACGGAGGCTACGAGCAGTACTTC. Its translation is CASSLDGGYEQYF.

This rearrangement joins TRBV5-4 to TRBJ1-2, with a weak D call TRBD1 (5 bases). The CDR3 has 15 amino acids. CDR1 and CDR2 from the germline V gene are SGHNT and YYREEE (reference sequence). Between the trimmed V and J ends, which lost 4 bases and 4 bases, there was a span of 17 bases. The CDR3, as DNA: TGTGCCAGCAGCCCCCGACGGGGCAACCCCTATGGCTACACCTTC. This codes for CASSPRRGNPYGYTF.

This chain links TRBV7-6 with TRBJ1-2; D gene ambiguous. Trimming stripped 1 base from V and 2 bases from J, with 11 bases between. The CDR3 runs 15 residues. Germline V gene data show CDR1 as SGHVS and CDR2 as FNYEAQ. CDR3 in amino acids: CASSLGPTANYGYTF. The DNA of the CDR3 is TGTGCCAGCAGCTTAGGCCCAACGGCAAACTATGGCTACACCTTC. The variable domain in full, completed from reference TRBV7-6 and TRBJ1-2, reads GAGVSQSPRYKVTKRGQDVALRCDPISGHVSLYWYRQALGQGPEFLTYFNYEAQQDKSGLPNDRFSAERPEGSISTLTIQRTEQRDSAMYRCASSLGPTANYGYTFGSGTRLTVV.

The gene calls are TRBV19 and TRBJ1-4; D is unresolved. The CDR3 is made up of 11 amino acids. Germline loops: CDR1 LNHDA, CDR2 SQIVND (reference sequence). Trimming pared 0 bases from V and 8 bases from J, leaving 1 base between. The CDR3 sequence: CASSIEEKLFF. DNA for the CDR3: TGTGCCAGTAGTATAGAAGAAAAACTGTTTTTT.

CDR3 region: CASSSKRGTSYEQYF. As DNA, the CDR3 is TGTGCCAGCAGCTCGAAGAGGGGAACCTCCTACGAGCAGTACTTC. The chain recombines TRBV7-2 with TRBJ2-7; D possibly uses TRBD1 or TRBD2 (5 bases each). Germline CDR1 SGHTA, CDR2 FQGNSA. CDR3 size: 15 residues. V shed 4 bases and J shed 0 bases, with 13 bases lying between them.

The V gene is TRBV5-1, the J gene TRBJ2-1, with D perhaps TRBD2 (7 bases). This CDR3 comprises 14 residues. CDR1 and CDR2 from the germline V gene are SGHRS and YFSETQ. V dropped 5 bases and J dropped 8 bases, with 17 bases sitting between them. The CDR3 reads CASRLEGGAHEQFF. In nucleotides, the CDR3 is TGCGCCAGCAGACTGGAGGGGGGGGCCCATGAGCAGTTCTTC. The full variable domain, with the rest looked up from reference TRBV5-1 and TRBJ2-1, is KAGVTQTPRYLIKTRGQQVTLSCSPISGHRSVSWYQQTPGQGLQFLFEYFSETQRNKGNFPGRFSGRQFSNSRSEMNVSTLELGDSALYLCASRLEGGAHEQFFGPGTRLTVL.